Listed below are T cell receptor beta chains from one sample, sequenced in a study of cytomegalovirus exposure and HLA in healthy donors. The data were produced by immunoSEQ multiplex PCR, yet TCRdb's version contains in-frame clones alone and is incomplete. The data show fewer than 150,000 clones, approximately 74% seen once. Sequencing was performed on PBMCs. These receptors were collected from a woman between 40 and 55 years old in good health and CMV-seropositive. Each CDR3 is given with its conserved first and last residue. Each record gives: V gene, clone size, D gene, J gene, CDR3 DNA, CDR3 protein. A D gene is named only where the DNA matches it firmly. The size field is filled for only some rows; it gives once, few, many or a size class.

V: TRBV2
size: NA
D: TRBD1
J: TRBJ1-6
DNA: TGTGCCAGCAGTGGCCGGGACAGAAATTCACCCCTCCACTTT
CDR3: CASSGRDRNSPLHF

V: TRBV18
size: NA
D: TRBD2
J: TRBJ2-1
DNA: TGTGCCAGCTCACCCCTGCCGGGGGGCAATGAGCAGTTCTTC
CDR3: CASSPLPGGNEQFF

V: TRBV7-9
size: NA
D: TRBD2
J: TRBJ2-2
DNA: TGTTCCAGCAGGGGGACTAGCGGGGGACACACCGGGGAGCTGTTTTTT
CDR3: CSSRGTSGGHTGELFF

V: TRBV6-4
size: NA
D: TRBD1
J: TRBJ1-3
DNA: TGTGCCAGCAGCCCCGACAGGGGGCCTGGAAACACCATATATTTT
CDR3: CASSPDRGPGNTIYF

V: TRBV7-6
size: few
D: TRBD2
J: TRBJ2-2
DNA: TGTGCCAGCAGCCCCTCCGGGACTAGCGGGGGGGCAGCCGGGGAGCTGTTTTTT
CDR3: CASSPSGTSGGAAGELFF

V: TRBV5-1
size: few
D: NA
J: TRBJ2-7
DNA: TGCGCCAGCAGCTTGGATGGGGGCCCAGGTTACGAGCAGTACTTC
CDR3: CASSLDGGPGYEQYF

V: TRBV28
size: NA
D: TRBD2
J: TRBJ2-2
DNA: TGTGCCAGCAGCCCCTGGGGGGGGATCGGCACCGGGGAGCTGTTTTTT
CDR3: CASSPWGGIGTGELFF

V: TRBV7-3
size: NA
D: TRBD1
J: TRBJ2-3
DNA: TGTGCCAGCAGCTCTACAGGGGGTGTCACAGATACGCAGTATTTT
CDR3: CASSSTGGVTDTQYF

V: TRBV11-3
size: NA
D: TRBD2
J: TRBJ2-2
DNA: TGTGCCAGCAGCCCGACTAGCGGGATCTCCGGGGAGCTGTTTTTT
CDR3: CASSPTSGISGELFF

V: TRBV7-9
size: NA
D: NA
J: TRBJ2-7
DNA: TGTGCCAGCAGCTTCTCGGGGGTCGAGGAGCAGTACTTC
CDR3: CASSFSGVEEQYF

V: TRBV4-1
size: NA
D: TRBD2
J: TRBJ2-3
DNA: TGCGCCAGCAGCCAAAGCGGGAGCTCGCCAGATACGCAGTATTTT
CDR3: CASSQSGSSPDTQYF

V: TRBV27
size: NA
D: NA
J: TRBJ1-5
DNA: TGTGCCAGCAGACTCCGGGGGGAGTTGAATCAGCCCCAGCATTTT
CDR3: CASRLRGELNQPQHF

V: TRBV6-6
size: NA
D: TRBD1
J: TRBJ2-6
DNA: TGTGCCAGCAGTTGGACAGGGGCTGGGGCCAACGTCCTGACTTTC
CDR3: CASSWTGAGANVLTF

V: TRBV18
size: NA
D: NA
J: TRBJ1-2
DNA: TGTGCCAGCTCACCACAGGGGCGAAATAATGGCTACACCTTC
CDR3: CASSPQGRNNGYTF

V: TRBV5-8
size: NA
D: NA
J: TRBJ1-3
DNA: TGTGCCAGCAGCTTAGGACTCTTCTCTGGAAACACCATATATTTT
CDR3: CASSLGLFSGNTIYF

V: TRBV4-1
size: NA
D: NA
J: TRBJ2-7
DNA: TGCGCCAGCAGCCTCCACGCCCCCCCCCAGGCCTACGAGCAGTACTTC
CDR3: CASSLHAPPQAYEQYF

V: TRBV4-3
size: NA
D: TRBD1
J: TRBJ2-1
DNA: TGCGCCAGCAGCCAGCAACTCGGGACAGTGGCATACAATGAGCAGTTCTTC
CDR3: CASSQQLGTVAYNEQFF

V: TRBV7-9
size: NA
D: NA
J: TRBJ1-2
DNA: TGTGCCAGCAGCTTAGTACAGGGCCATGGCTACACCTTC
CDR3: CASSLVQGHGYTF

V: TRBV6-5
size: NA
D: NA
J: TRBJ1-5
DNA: TGTGCCAGCAAATCAGGGTGGTCCGACAATCAGCCCCAGCATTTT
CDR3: CASKSGWSDNQPQHF

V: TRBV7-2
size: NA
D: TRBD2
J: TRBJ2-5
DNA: TGTGCCAGCAGCGGCGGACGACTAGCGGGAAAGGGAGAGACCCAGTACTTC
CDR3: CASSGGRLAGKGETQYF

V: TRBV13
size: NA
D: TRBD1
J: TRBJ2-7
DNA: TGTGCCAGCAGCCACGACAGGGGACCCTACGAGCAGTACTTC
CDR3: CASSHDRGPYEQYF

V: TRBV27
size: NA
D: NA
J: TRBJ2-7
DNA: TGTGCCAGCAGTTTAAAAGGCACTACCGGGACTTCGAGCTCCTACGAGCAGTACTTC
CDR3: CASSLKGTTGTSSSYEQYF

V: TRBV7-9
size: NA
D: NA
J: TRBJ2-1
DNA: TGTGCCAGCAGCCTCCGTTACAATGAGCAGTTCTTC
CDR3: CASSLRYNEQFF

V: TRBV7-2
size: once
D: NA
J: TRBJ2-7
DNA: TGTGCCAGCAGCAACCGGGAAGCAGGTCCCTACGAGCAGTACTTC
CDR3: CASSNREAGPYEQYF

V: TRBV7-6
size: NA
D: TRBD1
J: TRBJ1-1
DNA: TGTGCCAGCAGCTTGCAGGGGACAGGGGGGTTGAACACTGAAGCTTTCTTT
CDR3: CASSLQGTGGLNTEAFF

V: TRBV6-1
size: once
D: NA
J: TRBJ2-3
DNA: TGTGCCAGCAGTGAAGCGCTGACACCCCCGACCACAGATACGCAGTATTTT
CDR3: CASSEALTPPTTDTQYF

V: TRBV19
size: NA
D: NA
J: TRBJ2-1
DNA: TGTGCCAGTAGTAAAGGAGCCAATGAGCAGTTCTTC
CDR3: CASSKGANEQFF

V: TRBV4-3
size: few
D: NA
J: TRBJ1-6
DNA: TGCGCCAGCAGCCAAGATCCGGCTCAGGGTGGCTCACCCCTCCACTTT
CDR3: CASSQDPAQGGSPLHF

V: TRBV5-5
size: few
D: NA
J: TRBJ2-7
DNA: TGTGCCAGCAGCATTAGACAGGTTGGGTCCTACGAGCAGTACTTC
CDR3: CASSIRQVGSYEQYF

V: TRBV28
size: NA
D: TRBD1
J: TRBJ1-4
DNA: TGTGCCAGCTCGCCCTACAGGGGGGTGTCATCAGAAAAACTGTTTTTT
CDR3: CASSPYRGVSSEKLFF

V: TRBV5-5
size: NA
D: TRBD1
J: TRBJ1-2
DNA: TGTGCCAGCTCTGACCCAGGGACAGGAAACTATGGCTACACCTTC
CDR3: CASSDPGTGNYGYTF

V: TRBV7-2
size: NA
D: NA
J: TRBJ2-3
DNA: TGTGCCAGCAGCTTAAGCTCCGGCGGTAGCACAGATACGCAGTATTTT
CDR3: CASSLSSGGSTDTQYF

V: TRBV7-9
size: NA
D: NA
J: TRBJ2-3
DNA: TGTGCCACCCGAAGTTCTGGCGGCAGGGCTAGCACAGATACGCAGTATTTT
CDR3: CATRSSGGRASTDTQYF

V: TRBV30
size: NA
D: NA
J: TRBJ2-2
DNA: TGTGCCTGGACCCCTAACACCGGGGAGCTGTTTTTT
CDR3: CAWTPNTGELFF

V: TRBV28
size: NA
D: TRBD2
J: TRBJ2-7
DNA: TGTGCCAGCAGTCCCGGGACTAGCACCTTTACGGAGCAGTACTTC
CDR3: CASSPGTSTFTEQYF